The 10 T cell receptor beta chains in this list originate from one sample, sequenced in a study of early stage breast cancer tumors. Profiled with immunoSEQ multiplex PCR; TCRdb holds only in-frame clones, not every one. The table has fewer than 70,000 clones, approximately 80% seen once. Specimen: blood. The origin of the receptors is a person aged 35 to 50 with breast cancer.

The rearrangement uses TRBV29-1 and TRBJ2-4, with D possibly being TRBD1 (5 bases). CDR3 length: 12 amino acids. CDR1 is SQVTM and CDR2 is ANQGSEA in the germline V gene. V was clipped by 4 bases and J by 6 bases, with 10 bases between them. The CDR3 DNA reads TGCAGCGTTGTAAGGCAGGGAAACATTCAGTACTTC. It is translated as CSVVRQGNIQYF.

As DNA, the CDR3 is TGTGCCAGCAAACACCCGACATTTGAAAAACTGTTTTTT. It yields the protein CASKHPTFEKLFF. The rearrangement joins TRBV28 to TRBJ1-4; D unclear. The germline CDR1 and CDR2 sequences are MDHEN and SYDVKM. There are 13 residues in the CDR3. Trimming pared 7 bases from V and 7 bases from J, leaving 13 bases between. Looking up the rest from reference TRBV28 and TRBJ1-4 gives the full variable domain: DVKVTQSSRYLVKRTGEKVFLECVQDMDHENMFWYRQDPGLGLRLIYFSYDVKMKEKGDIPEGYSVSREKKERFSLILESASTNQTSMYLCASKHPTFEKLFFGSGTQLSVL.

The V gene is TRBV27, the J gene TRBJ1-2, with a possible D match to TRBD1 (5 bases). V was cut by 0 bases and J by 3 bases, with 11 bases left in between. The CDR3 length is 15 residues. Germline CDR1 MNHEY, CDR2 SMNVEV (reference sequence). The CDR3 region is CASSLSIGTDYGYTF. DNA of the CDR3: TGTGCCAGCAGTTTATCGATAGGGACCGACTATGGCTACACCTTC.

The gene calls are TRBV7-2 and TRBJ1-2; D is undetermined. Trimming removed 4 bases from V and 0 bases from J, with 3 bases in between. This CDR3 region has 12 residues. CDR1 and CDR2 from the germline V gene are SGHTA and FQGNSA. The CDR3 is CASSSPNYGYTF. The DNA for the CDR3 is TGTGCCAGCAGCTCTCCTAACTATGGCTACACCTTC.

The chain links TRBV7-9 to TRBJ1-2; D might be TRBD1 (6 bases). V lost 5 bases and J 0 bases, leaving 16 bases between the germline ends. Germline assignment: CDR1 SEHNR and CDR2 FQNEAQ (reference sequence). The CDR3 covers 16 residues. The CDR3 region is CASSLEIRGANYGYTF. CDR3 bases: TGTGCCAGCAGCCTAGAGATTAGGGGGGCTAACTATGGCTACACCTTC.

This clone was detected a few times. The chain uses TRBV18 and TRBJ1-2; 10 bases agree with TRBD1. This CDR3 has 16 amino acids. Germline V CDR1 and CDR2: KGHSH, LQKENI. Trimming took 4 bases from V and 1 from J; bases not matched to a gene: 6. The CDR3 reads CASSRRTGGVNYGYTF. CDR3 in DNA: TGTGCCAGCTCACGCCGGACAGGGGGAGTTAACTATGGCTACACCTTC.

V and J are TRBV9 and TRBJ2-1; TRBD1 might be the D (6 bases). The V end lost 3 bases, the J end lost 2 bases, and 9 bases lay between the germline ends. This CDR3 contains 14 residues. Germline V lookup: CDR1 SGDLS, CDR2 YYNGEE. In DNA, the CDR3 is TGTGCCAGCAGCGAGGGGACACCCTACAATGAGCAGTTCTTC. Its translation: CASSEGTPYNEQFF.

The V gene is TRBV19, the J gene TRBJ2-2; no definite D call. Germline V gene lookup returns CDR1 LNHDA and CDR2 SQIVND (reference sequence). This CDR3 is 14 amino acids long. The V and J ends lost 8 bases and 4 bases respectively, with 14 bases between them. The CDR3 sequence is CASASQQSTGELFF. CDR3 coding DNA: TGTGCCAGTGCATCTCAGCAGAGCACCGGGGAGCTGTTTTTT.

The chain recombines TRBV5-6 with TRBJ1-2, with TRBD1 identical over 12 bases. Germline trimming cut 5 bases from V and 4 bases from J; bases unmatched to any gene: 9. This CDR3 comprises 16 residues. CDR1 and CDR2 (germline): SGHDT, YYEEEE. The CDR3 region has the DNA TGTGCCAGCAGATCCGGGACAGGGGGCCTCATCTATGGCTACACCTTC. This translates into CASRSGTGGLIYGYTF.

This chain joins TRBV19 and TRBJ1-1, with 7 nucleotides matching TRBD1. The J segment lost 0 bases and the V segment lost 7 bases, leaving 8 bases of the junction unmatched. This CDR3 is 15 amino acids long. Germline-derived CDR1 and CDR2 are LNHDA and SQIVND (reference sequence). CDR3 coding DNA: TGTGCCAGTACGACAGGGTGGGAGATGAACACTGAAGCTTTCTTT. This sequence encodes CASTTGWEMNTEAFF.